Reported below is one TCR beta chain. The data stem from a study of blood T cell repertoires in COVID-19. Study-wide background: Samples of COVID-19 (acute and convalescent) were obtained from the United States, Italy and Spain.

Sequencing was performed with immunoSEQ multiplex PCR; in TCRdb, only in-frame clones are kept and a portion is missing. The table lists a few hundred thousand clones, around nine tenths of them singletons. Germline CDR1 LNHDA, CDR2 SQIVND (reference sequence). V gave up 7 bases and J gave up 8 bases, with 22 bases separating them. The CDR3 loop spans 15 amino acids. The sequenced sample was peripheral blood. The V and J genes are TRBV19 and TRBJ2-3, with D possibly matching TRBD1 (6 bases). The sequence derives from a man aged 40-50 years who had recovered from COVID-19. The CDR3, as DNA: TGTGCCAGTACACCGGAAGGACAGCTGAGGGGTACGCAGTATTTT. This encodes CASTPEGQLRGTQYF.